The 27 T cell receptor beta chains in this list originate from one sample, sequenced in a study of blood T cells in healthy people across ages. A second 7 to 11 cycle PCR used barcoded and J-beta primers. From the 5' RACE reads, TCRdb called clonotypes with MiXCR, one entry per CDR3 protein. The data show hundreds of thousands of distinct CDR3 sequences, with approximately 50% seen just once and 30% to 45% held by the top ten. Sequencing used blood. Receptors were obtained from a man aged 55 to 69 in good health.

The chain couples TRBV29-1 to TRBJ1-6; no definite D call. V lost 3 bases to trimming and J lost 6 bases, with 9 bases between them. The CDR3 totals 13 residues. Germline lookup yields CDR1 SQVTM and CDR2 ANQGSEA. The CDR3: CSVEISGNSPLHF. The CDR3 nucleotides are TGCAGCGTTGAGATTTCGGGTAATTCACCCCTCCACTTT. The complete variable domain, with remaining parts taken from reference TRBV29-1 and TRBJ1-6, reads SAVISQKPSRDICQRGTSLTIQCQVDSQVTMMFWYRQQPGQSLTLIATANQGSEATYESGFVIDKFPISRPNLTFSTLTVSNMSPEDSSIYLCSVEISGNSPLHFGNGTRLTVT.

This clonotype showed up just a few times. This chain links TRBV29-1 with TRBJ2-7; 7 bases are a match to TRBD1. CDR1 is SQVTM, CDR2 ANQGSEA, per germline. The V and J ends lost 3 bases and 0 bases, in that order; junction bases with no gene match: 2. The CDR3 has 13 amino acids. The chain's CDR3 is CSVEGTDSYEQYF. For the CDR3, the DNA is TGCAGCGTTGAGGGGACAGACTCCTACGAGCAGTACTTC.

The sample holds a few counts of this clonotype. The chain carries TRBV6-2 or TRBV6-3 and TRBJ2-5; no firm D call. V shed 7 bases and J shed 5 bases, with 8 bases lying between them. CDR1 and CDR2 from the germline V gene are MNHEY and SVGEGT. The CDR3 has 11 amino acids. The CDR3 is CASTGSETQYF. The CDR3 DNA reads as TGTGCCAGCACCGGCAGCGAGACCCAGTACTTC.

The CDR3 nucleotides read TGTGCCAGCAGTGGGACAGTTGACTACGAGCAGTACTTC. Amino acid sequence: CASSGTVDYEQYF. This rearrangement joins TRBV28 to TRBJ2-7; TRBD1 matches 7 bases. CDR1 MDHEN and CDR2 SYDVKM come from the germline V gene. V lost 5 bases to trimming and J lost 3 bases; unmatched junction nucleotides: 4. This CDR3 is 13 amino acids long.

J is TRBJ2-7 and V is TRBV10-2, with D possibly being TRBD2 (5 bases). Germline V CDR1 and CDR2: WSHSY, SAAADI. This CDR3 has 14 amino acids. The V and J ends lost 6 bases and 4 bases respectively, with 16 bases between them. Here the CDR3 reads CASSLDQEVYEQYF. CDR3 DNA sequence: TGCGCCAGCAGCCTGGACCAGGAGGTTTACGAGCAGTACTTC.

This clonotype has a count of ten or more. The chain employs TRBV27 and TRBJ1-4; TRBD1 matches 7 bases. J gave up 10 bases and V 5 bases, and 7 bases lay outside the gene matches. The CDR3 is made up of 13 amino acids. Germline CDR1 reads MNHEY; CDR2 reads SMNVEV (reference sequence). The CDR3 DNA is TGTGCCAGCAGTACCGGGACAGTCGGAAAACTGTTTTTT. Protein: CASSTGTVGKLFF.

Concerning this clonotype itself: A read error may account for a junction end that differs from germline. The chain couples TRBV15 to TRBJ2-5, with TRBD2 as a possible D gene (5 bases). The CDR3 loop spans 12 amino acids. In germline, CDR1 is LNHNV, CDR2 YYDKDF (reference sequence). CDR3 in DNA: TGTGTCACCAGCAGCCGGACTGGGACCCAGTACTTC. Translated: CVTSSRTGTQYF.

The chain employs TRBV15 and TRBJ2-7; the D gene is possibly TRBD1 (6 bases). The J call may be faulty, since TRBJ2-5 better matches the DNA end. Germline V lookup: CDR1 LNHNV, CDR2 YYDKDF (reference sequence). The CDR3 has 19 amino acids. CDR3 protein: CATSRDLSRETGWTETQYF. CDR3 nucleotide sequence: TGTGCCACCAGCAGAGATCTATCCAGGGAGACAGGTTGGACAGAGACCCAGTACTTC.

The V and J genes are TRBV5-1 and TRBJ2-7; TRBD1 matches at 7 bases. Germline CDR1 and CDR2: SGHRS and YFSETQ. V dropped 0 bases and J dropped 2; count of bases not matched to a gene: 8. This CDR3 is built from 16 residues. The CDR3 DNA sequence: TGCGCCAGCAGCTTGGGACCAGGGGGACGAACCTACGAGCAGTACTTC. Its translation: CASSLGPGGRTYEQYF.

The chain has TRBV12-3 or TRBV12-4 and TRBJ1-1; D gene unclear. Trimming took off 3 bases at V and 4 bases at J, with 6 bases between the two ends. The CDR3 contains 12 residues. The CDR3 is CASSFSFTEAFF. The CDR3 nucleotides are TGTGCCAGCAGTTTTTCGTTCACTGAAGCTTTCTTT.

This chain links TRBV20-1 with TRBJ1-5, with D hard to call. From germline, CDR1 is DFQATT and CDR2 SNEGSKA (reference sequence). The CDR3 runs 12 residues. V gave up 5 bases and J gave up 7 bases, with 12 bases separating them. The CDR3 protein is CSAYSPNQPQHF. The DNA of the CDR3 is TGCAGTGCTTATAGCCCCAACCAGCCCCAGCATTTT.

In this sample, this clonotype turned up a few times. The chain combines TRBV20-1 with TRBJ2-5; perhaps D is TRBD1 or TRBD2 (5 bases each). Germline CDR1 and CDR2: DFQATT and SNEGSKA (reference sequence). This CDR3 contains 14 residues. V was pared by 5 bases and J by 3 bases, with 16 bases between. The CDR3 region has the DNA TGCAGTGCTCCAACCTGGGACCGTGAAGAGACCCAGTACTTC. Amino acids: CSAPTWDREETQYF.

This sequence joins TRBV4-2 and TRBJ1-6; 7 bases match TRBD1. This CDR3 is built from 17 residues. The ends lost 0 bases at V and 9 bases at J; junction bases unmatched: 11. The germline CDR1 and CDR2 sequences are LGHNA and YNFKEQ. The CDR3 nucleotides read TGTGCCAGCAGCCAAGACAGGTCAACAGGGGTGGCTTCACCCCTCCACTTT. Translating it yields CASSQDRSTGVASPLHF.

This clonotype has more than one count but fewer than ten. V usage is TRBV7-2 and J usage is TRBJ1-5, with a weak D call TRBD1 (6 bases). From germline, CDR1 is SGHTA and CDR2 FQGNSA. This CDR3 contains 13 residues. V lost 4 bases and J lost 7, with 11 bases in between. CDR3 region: CASSSTGSQPQHF. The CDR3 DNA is TGTGCCAGCAGCTCCACAGGGTCCCAGCCCCAGCATTTT. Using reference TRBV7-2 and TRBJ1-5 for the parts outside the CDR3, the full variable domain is GAGVSQSPSNKVTEKGKDVELRCDPISGHTALYWYRQSLGQGLEFLIYFQGNSAPDKSGLPSDRFSAERTGGSVSTLTIQRTQQEDSAVYLCASSSTGSQPQHFGDGTRLSIL.

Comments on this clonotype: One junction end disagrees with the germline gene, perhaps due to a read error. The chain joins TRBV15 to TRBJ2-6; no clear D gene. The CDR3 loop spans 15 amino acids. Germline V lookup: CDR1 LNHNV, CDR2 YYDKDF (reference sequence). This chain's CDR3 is CATGSLNSGANVLTF. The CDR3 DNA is TGTGCCACCGGCAGCCTCAACTCTGGGGCCAACGTCCTGACTTTC.

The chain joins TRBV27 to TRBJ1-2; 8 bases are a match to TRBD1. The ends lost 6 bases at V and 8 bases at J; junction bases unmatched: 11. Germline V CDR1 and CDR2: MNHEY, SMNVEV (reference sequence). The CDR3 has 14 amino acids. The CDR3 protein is CASRSGGSGGGYTF. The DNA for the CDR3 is TGTGCCAGCAGATCAGGGGGCTCGGGAGGAGGCTACACCTTC.

The CDR3 region has the DNA TGTGCCAGCTTAAGGAACAGGGGCGATCCGAACACTGAAGCTTTCTTT. Amino acid sequence: CASLRNRGDPNTEAFF. The genes are TRBV25-1 and TRBJ1-1; TRBD1 matches 7 bases. Germline assignment: CDR1 MGHDK and CDR2 SYGVNS. This CDR3 is 16 amino acids long. J lost 1 base, V lost 8 bases, and 13 bases had no gene match. The full variable domain, with the rest looked up from reference TRBV25-1 and TRBJ1-1, is EADIYQTPRYLVIGTGKKITLECSQTMGHDKMYWYQQDPGMELHLIHYSYGVNSTEKGDLSSESTVSRIRTEHFPLTLESARPSHTSQYLCASLRNRGDPNTEAFFGQGTRLTVV.

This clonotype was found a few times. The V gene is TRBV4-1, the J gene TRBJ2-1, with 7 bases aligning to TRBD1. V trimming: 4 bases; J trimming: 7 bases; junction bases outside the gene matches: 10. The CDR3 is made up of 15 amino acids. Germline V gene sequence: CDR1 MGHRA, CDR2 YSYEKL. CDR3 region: CASSRRDRRANEQFF. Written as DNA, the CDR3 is TGCGCCAGCAGCCGCCGGGACAGACGGGCGAATGAGCAGTTCTTC.

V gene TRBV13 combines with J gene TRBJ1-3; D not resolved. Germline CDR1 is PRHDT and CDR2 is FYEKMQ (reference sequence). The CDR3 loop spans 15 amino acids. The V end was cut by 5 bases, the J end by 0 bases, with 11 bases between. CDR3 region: CASSTWAASGNTIYF. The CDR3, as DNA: TGTGCCAGCAGCACGTGGGCCGCCTCTGGAAACACCATATATTTT.

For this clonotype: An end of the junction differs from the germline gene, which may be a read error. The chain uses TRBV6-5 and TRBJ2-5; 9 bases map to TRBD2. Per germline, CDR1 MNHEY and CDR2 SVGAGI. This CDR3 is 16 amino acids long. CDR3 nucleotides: TGCGCCAGCGGACGAGGGGCTAGCGGGGTCCAAGAGACCCAGTACTTC. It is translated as CASGRGASGVQETQYF.

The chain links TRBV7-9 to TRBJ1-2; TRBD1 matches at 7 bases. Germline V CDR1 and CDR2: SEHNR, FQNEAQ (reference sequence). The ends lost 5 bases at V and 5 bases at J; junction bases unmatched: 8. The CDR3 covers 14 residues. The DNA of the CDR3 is TGTGCCAGCAGCGGAACAGGGGACTTATATGGCTACACCTTC. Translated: CASSGTGDLYGYTF. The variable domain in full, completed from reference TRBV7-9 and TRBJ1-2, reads DTGVSQNPRHKITKRGQNVTFRCDPISEHNRLYWYRQTLGQGPEFLTYFQNEAQLEKSRLLSDRFSAERPKGSFSTLEIQRTEQGDSAMYLCASSGTGDLYGYTFGSGTRLTVV.

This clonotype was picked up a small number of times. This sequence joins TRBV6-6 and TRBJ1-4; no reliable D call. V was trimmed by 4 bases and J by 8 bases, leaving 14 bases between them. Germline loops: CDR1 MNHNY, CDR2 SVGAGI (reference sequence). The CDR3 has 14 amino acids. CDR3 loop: CASSSPPSNEKLFF. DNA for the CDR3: TGTGCCAGCAGTTCCCCCCCGAGTAACGAAAAACTGTTTTTT.

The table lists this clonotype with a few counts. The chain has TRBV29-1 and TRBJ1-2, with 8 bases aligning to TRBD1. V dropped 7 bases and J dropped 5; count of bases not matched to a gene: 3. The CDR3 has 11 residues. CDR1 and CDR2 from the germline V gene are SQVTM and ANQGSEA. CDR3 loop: CSDGQGYGYTF. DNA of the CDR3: TGCAGCGACGGACAGGGTTATGGCTACACCTTC. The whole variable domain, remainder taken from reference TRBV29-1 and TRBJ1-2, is SAVISQKPSRDICQRGTSLTIQCQVDSQVTMMFWYRQQPGQSLTLIATANQGSEATYESGFVIDKFPISRPNLTFSTLTVSNMSPEDSSIYLCSDGQGYGYTFGSGTRLTVV.

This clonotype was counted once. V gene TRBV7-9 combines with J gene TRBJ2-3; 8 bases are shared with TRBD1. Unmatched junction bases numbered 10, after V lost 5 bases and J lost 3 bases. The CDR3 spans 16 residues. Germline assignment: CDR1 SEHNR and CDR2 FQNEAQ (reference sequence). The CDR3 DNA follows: TGTGCCAGCAGCCCCCTCGGGACAGGCTGGACAGATACGCAGTATTTT. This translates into CASSPLGTGWTDTQYF.

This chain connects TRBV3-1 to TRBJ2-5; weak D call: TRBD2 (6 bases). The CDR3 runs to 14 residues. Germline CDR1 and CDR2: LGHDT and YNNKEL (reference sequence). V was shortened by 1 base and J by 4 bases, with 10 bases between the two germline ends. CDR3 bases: TGTGCCAGCAGCCAAGCGGGAGCAGGAGAGACCCAGTACTTC. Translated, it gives CASSQAGAGETQYF.

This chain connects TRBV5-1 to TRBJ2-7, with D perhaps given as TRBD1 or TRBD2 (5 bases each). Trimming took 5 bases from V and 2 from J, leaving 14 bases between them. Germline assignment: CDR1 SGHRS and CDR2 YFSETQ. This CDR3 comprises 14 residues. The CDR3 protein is CASRRGDGTYEQYF. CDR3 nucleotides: TGCGCCAGCAGAAGGGGAGACGGAACCTACGAGCAGTACTTC.

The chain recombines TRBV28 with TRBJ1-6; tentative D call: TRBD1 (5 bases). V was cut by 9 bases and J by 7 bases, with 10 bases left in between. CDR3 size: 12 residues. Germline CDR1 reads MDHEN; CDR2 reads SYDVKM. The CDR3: CASTAGNSPLHF. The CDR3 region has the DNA TGTGCCAGTACAGCAGGGAATTCACCCCTCCACTTT.